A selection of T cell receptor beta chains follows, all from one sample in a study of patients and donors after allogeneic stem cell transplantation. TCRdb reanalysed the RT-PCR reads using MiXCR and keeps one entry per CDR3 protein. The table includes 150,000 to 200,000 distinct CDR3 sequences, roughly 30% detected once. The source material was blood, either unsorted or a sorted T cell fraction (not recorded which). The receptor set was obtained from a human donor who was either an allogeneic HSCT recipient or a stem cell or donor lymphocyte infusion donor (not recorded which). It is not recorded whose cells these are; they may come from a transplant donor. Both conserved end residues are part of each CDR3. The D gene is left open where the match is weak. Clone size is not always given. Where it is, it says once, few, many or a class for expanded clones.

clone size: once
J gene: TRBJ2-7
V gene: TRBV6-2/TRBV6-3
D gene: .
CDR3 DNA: TGTGCCAGCGAAGCGGTCTCCTACGAGCAGTACTTC
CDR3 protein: CASEAVSYEQYF

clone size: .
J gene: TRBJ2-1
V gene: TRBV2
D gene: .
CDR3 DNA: TGTGCCAGCAGTGAATCAGAGCAGTTCTTC
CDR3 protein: CASSESEQFF

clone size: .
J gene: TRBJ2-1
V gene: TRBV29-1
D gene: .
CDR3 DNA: TGCAGCGTTGACAACCCCTCCTACAATGAGCAGTTCTTC
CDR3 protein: CSVDNPSYNEQFF

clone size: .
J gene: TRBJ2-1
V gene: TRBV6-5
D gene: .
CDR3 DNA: TGTGCCAGCAGGCGCCTACAGGGCGTCATAGTGGATGAGCAGTTCTTC
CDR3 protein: CASRRLQGVIVDEQFF

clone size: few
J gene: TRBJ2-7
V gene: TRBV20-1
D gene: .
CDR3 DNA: TGCAGTGCTAGGGGAATGAGATTTAGCTCCTACGAGCAGTACTTC
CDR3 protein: CSARGMRFSSYEQYF

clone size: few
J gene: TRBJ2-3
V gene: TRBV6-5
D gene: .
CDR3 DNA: TGTGCCAGCAGTTACTCTCCGGGTACAGATACGCAGTATTTT
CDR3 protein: CASSYSPGTDTQYF

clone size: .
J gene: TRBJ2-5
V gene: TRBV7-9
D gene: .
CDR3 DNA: TGTGCCAGCAGCTTAGGGGTCAGACAGAACCTCCAAGAGACCCAGTACTTC
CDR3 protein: CASSLGVRQNLQETQYF

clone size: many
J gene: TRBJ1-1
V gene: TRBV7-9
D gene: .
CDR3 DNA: TGTGCCAGCAGCCGAACCCCTAACACTGAAGCTTTCTTT
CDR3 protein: CASSRTPNTEAFF

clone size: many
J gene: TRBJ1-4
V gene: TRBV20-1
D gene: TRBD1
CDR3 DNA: TGCAGTGCCCCGGACAGGGGGCGGTCTAATGAAAAACTGTTTTTT
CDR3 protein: CSAPDRGRSNEKLFF

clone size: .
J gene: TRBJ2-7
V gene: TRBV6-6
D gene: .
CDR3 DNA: TGTGCCAGCAGTTACGTCGGAGGGCCGAACTACGAGCAGTACTTC
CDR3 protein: CASSYVGGPNYEQYF

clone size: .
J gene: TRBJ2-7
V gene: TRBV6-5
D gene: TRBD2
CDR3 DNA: TGTGCCAGCAGTTACTCAGGCGGGAGCTACGAGCAGTACTTC
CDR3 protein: CASSYSGGSYEQYF

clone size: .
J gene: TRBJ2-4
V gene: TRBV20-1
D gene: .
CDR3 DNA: TGCAGTGCTAGGATCCGCAGGGTCGAGGACATTCAGTACTTC
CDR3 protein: CSARIRRVEDIQYF

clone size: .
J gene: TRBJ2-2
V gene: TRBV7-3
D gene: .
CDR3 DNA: TGTGCCAGCAGTCTAGCGACGAACACCGGGGAGCTGTTTTTT
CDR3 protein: CASSLATNTGELFF

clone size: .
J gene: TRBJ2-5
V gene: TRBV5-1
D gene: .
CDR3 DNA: TGCGCCAGCAGAAAACAGGAGCAAGAGACCCAGTACTTC
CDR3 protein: CASRKQEQETQYF

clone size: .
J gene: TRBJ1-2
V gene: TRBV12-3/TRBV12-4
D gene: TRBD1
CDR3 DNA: TGTGCCAGCAGTTCGGGACAGAACCACTATGGCTACACCTTC
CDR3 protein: CASSSGQNHYGYTF

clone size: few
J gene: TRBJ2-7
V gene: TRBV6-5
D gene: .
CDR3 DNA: TGTGCCAGCAGTTTCCACTCCGCAGCCGAGCAGTACTTC
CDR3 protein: CASSFHSAAEQYF

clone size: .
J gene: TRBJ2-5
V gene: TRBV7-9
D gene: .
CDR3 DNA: TGTGCCAGCAGCCCAGCGGTGGACCAAGAGACCCAGTACTTC
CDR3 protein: CASSPAVDQETQYF

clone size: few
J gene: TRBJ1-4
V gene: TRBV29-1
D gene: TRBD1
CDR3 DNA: TGCAGCGTTGAAGACCTGACAGGGCCCGAGGAAAAACTGTTTTTT
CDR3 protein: CSVEDLTGPEEKLFF

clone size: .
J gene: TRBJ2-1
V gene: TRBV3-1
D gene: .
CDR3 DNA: TGTGCCAGCAGCCAAGGCCCGGGCGGAGTAAGGTCCTACAATGAGCAGTTCTTC
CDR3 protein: CASSQGPGGVRSYNEQFF

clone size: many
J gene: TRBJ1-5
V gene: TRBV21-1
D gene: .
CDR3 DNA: TGTGCCAGCAGCAAACCCTTTGGCGTCAGAAATAGCAATCAGCCCCAGCATTTT
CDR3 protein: CASSKPFGVRNSNQPQHF

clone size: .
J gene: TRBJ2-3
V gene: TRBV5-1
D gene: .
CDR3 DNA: TGCGCCAGCAGTAAAATACCGGGGGATACGCAGTATTTT
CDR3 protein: CASSKIPGDTQYF

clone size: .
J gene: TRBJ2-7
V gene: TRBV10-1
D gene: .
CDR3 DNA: TGCGCCAGCAGCGGGACTGGATCCTGGACCGGCTCCTACGAGCAGTACTTC
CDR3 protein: CASSGTGSWTGSYEQYF

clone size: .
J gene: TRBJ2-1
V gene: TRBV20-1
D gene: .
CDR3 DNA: TGCAGTGCTAGGCAAAGCTCCTACAATGAGCAGTTCTTC
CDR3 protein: CSARQSSYNEQFF

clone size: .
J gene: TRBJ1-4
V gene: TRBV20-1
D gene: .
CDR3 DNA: TGCAGTGCTAGAGATGGGCCCAGAGAAAAACTGTTTTTT
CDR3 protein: CSARDGPREKLFF

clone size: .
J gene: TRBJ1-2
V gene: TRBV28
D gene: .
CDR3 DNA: TGTGCCAGCAGTTTATTAGGGGATCGCTATGGCTACACCTTC
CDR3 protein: CASSLLGDRYGYTF

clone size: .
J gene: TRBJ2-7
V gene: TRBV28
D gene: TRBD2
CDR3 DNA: TGTGCCAGCAGTCGCGGACTAGCGGGAGACTCCGAGCAGTACTTC
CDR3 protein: CASSRGLAGDSEQYF

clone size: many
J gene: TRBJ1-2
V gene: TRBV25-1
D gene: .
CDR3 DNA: TGTGCCAGCTCCAACGGGGAAGGCTACACCTTC
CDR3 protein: CASSNGEGYTF

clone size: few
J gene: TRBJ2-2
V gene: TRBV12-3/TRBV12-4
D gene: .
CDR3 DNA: TGTGCCAGCAGTTTCGTGGTCCTCGGGGAGCTGTTTTTT
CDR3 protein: CASSFVVLGELFF

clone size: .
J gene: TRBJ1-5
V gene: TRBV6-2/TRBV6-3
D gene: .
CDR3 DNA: TGTGCCAGCACCAGGGACAATCAGCCCCAGCATTTT
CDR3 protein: CASTRDNQPQHF

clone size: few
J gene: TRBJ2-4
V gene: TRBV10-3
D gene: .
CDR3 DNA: TGTGCCATCAGTGAGTCTACTGGAGCCAAAAACATTCAGTACTTC
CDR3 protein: CAISESTGAKNIQYF